This T cell receptor (beta chain) stems from a study of identical twins. MiXCR, run by TCRdb on the 5' RACE reads, gives a single entry per CDR3 protein. The data show approximately 680,000 distinct CDR3 sequences, 7% to 7.5% seen once. In germline, CDR1 is SEHNR, CDR2 FQNEAQ (reference sequence). The CDR3 extends over 14 amino acids. Trimming cost V 5 bases and J 2 bases, with 11 bases left between them. Broader study findings: For cord blood, abundant beta clonotypes had fewer insertions, unlike memory repertoires, which showed none. When twins shared out-of-frame alpha sequences, those sequences had excess low generation probability. Part of the zero-insertion signal could reflect confounding by invariant MAIT and iNKT cells.

To note about this clonotype: The antigen remains undetermined.

The same sample was also used in a study of yellow fever vaccine responses in identical twins.

Sequenced input: PBMCs. The chain links TRBV7-9 to TRBJ2-3; D tentatively fits TRBD1 or TRBD2 (6 bases each). The receptor was isolated from a woman aged 18 to 35 in good health. This CDR3 reads CASSRTGATDTQYF. The CDR3 nucleotides are TGTGCCAGCAGCCGGACGGGGGCCACAGATACGCAGTATTTT.